The 11 T cell receptor beta chains reported below all come from one sample, sequenced in a study of STAT5B mutations in CD4+ large granular lymphocyte leukemia. Repertoires were generated with immunoSEQ multiplex PCR, while TCRdb's copy carries only in-frame clones and drops some. The sample lists thousands of clones; roughly 84% were seen once. Sequencing used PBMCs. Receptors originate from a woman between 65 and 79 years old with CD4+ T-cell large granular lymphocyte leukemia.

This clone occurred a few times. The chain carries TRBV4-2 and TRBJ2-7, with D perhaps TRBD2 (5 bases). The CDR3 is 14 residues long. Germline CDR1 is LGHNA and CDR2 is YNFKEQ. V lost 1 base, J lost 2 bases, and 9 bases lay in between. The CDR3 nucleotides are TGTGCCAGCAGCCAAGCGGGGTCGACCTACGAGCAGTACTTC. Translation: CASSQAGSTYEQYF.

The chain employs TRBV5-5 and TRBJ1-5; no reliable D call. Per germline, CDR1 SGHKS and CDR2 YYEKEE (reference sequence). Trimming cost V 1 base and J 6 bases, with 5 bases left between them. This CDR3 has 12 residues. CDR3 region: CASSLWGQPQHF. The CDR3 DNA is TGTGCCAGCAGCTTGTGGGGTCAGCCCCAGCATTTT. Full variable domain (rest looked up from reference TRBV5-5 and TRBJ1-5): DAGVTQSPTHLIKTRGQQVTLRCSPISGHKSVSWYQQVLGQGPQFIFQYYEKEERGRGNFPDRFSARQFPNYSSELNVNALLLGDSALYLCASSLWGQPQHFGDGTRLSIL.

V usage is TRBV7-6 and J usage is TRBJ2-5; D may be TRBD1 (5 bases). Trimming removed 5 bases at V and 1 base at J, with 14 bases between. CDR3 length equals 15 residues. The germline CDR1 and CDR2 sequences are SGHVS and FNYEAQ. The CDR3 loop reads CASSPRRTGQETQYF. The CDR3 bases are TGTGCCAGCAGCCCGAGGAGAACAGGCCAAGAGACCCAGTACTTC.

The chain is built from TRBV4-1 and TRBJ2-1; the D gene could be TRBD1 or TRBD2 (5 bases each). V lost 4 bases and J 6 bases, leaving 22 bases between the germline ends. CDR1 is MGHRA and CDR2 is YSYEKL in the germline V gene. CDR3 length: 17 residues. This CDR3 reads CASSLGRDPRSLNEQFF. The CDR3 nucleotides are TGCGCCAGCAGCCTAGGCCGGGACCCTCGGAGTCTCAATGAGCAGTTCTTC.

CDR3 protein: CASSLASAQVYGYTF. The CDR3 DNA sequence: TGCGCCAGCAGCTTGGCCTCGGCGCAGGTCTATGGCTACACCTTC. The chain has TRBV5-1 and TRBJ1-2; D call uncertain. The germline V gene has CDR1 SGHRS and CDR2 YFSETQ. The ends were cut back, 0 bases at V and 4 bases at J, with 13 bases in the middle. The CDR3 has 15 amino acids.

This chain joins TRBV2 and TRBJ2-5, with D perhaps matching TRBD1 or TRBD2 (5 bases each). CDR1 and CDR2 from the germline V gene are SNHLY and FYNNEI. There are 15 residues in the CDR3. Trimming shortened V by 6 bases and J by 1 base, and 15 bases separated the two germline ends. CDR3 coding DNA: TGTGCCAGCAGGACTGGGGGTACCAGCCAAGAGACCCAGTACTTC. It codes for CASRTGGTSQETQYF.

This clone was detected a few times. The chain joins TRBV6-5 to TRBJ1-5, with D possibly TRBD1 on 5 matching bases. Trimming removed 8 bases at V and 1 base at J, with 12 bases between. CDR3 length: 14 residues. Germline V gene data show CDR1 as MNHEY and CDR2 as SVGAGI. As DNA, the CDR3 is TGTGCCAGCTGGGCGGGGGGAAGCAATCAGCCCCAGCATTTT. This codes for CASWAGGSNQPQHF.

The chain couples TRBV5-6 to TRBJ1-4, with 12 bases identical to TRBD1. Trimming cost V 5 bases and J 4 bases; bases outside gene matches: 9. The CDR3 contains 17 residues. CDR1 is SGHDT, CDR2 YYEEEE, per germline. CDR3 coding DNA: TGTGCCAGCAGTTCTCCGGGACAGGGGGCTTATAATGAAAAACTGTTTTTT. Its protein is CASSSPGQGAYNEKLFF.

The J gene is TRBJ2-5, the V gene TRBV5-4; the D gene is possibly TRBD2 (6 bases). The CDR3 has 12 amino acids. The V end was cut by 2 bases, the J end by 7 bases, with 9 bases between. CDR1 and CDR2 (germline): SGHNT, YYREEE (reference sequence). This CDR3 is CASSFPGGTQYF. The CDR3 bases are TGTGCCAGCAGCTTTCCCGGGGGGACCCAGTACTTC.

The chain carries TRBV7-9 and TRBJ2-1, with 7 bases lining up with TRBD1. Germline CDR1 reads SEHNR; CDR2 reads FQNEAQ (reference sequence). The trim removed 4 bases at V and 3 bases at J, leaving 0 bases unmatched. CDR3 length: 13 amino acids. CDR3 sequence reads: CASSWDSYNEQFF. The DNA of the CDR3 is TGTGCCAGCAGCTGGGACAGCTACAATGAGCAGTTCTTC.

The chain employs TRBV7-8 and TRBJ2-1; D call uncertain. This CDR3 is built from 14 residues. CDR1 and CDR2 (germline): SGHVS, FQNEAQ. V was trimmed by 5 bases and J by 4 bases, leaving 12 bases between them. The CDR3 region is CASSPPGYYNEQFF. The CDR3 DNA is TGTGCCAGCAGCCCCCCCGGCTATTACAATGAGCAGTTCTTC. Variable domain in full (rest from reference TRBV7-8 and TRBJ2-1): GAGVSQSPRYKVAKRGQDVALRCDPISGHVSLFWYQQALGQGPEFLTYFQNEAQLDKSGLPSDRFFAERPEGSVSTLKIQRTQQEDSAVYLCASSPPGYYNEQFFGPGTRLTVL.